Sequencing of this TCR beta chain was carried out in a study of cytomegalovirus exposure and HLA in healthy donors. Primers: 60 Vbeta forward and 13 Jbeta reverse. Libraries were prepared by immunoSEQ multiplex PCR; TCRdb keeps only in-frame clonotypes and omits some of them. The data contain 63,000 or so clones, roughly 80% of them singletons. This clone came up a few times. Sequencing input: PBMCs. This sequence originates from a woman aged 25 to 39 in good health and CMV-seronegative.

Written as DNA, the CDR3 is TGTGCCAGCAGCGCGCCCGACAGAAACATTCAGTACTTC. As protein: CASSAPDRNIQYF. The J gene is TRBJ2-4, the V gene TRBV9, with a weak D call TRBD1 (5 bases). The CDR3 length is 13 residues. Trimming removed 3 bases at V and 6 bases at J, with 10 bases between. Germline CDR1 SGDLS, CDR2 YYNGEE.